This T cell receptor beta chain was captured in a study of T cells in Graves' hyperthyroidism and ophthalmopathy. This clonotype was seen at least ten times. Amplification of TCR beta CDR3 regions was performed using RNA transcripts as template. Carried out on the TCR CDR3, a first-round RT-PCR used the HTBI primer set. TCRdb independently ran MiXCR on the multiplex PCR reads; one entry per CDR3 protein. Found here are about 420,000 distinct CDR3 sequences, approximately 14% of them singletons; the top ten hold roughly 15%. Lactation, pregnancy, other autoimmune disease or uncontrolled infection led to exclusion of patients. The CDR3 consists of 14 residues. In germline, CDR1 is SGHVS, CDR2 FNYEAQ. The V end lost 5 bases, the J end lost 0 bases, and 11 bases lay between the germline ends.

The receptor comes from a woman aged 18-30 years with Graves' hyperthyroidism. The rearrangement joins TRBV7-6 to TRBJ2-7; the D call may be TRBD1 or TRBD2 (5 bases each). The sample was blood. The CDR3 spells CASSPGPNSYEQYF. CDR3 DNA: TGTGCCAGCAGCCCGGGACCCAACTCCTACGAGCAGTACTTC.